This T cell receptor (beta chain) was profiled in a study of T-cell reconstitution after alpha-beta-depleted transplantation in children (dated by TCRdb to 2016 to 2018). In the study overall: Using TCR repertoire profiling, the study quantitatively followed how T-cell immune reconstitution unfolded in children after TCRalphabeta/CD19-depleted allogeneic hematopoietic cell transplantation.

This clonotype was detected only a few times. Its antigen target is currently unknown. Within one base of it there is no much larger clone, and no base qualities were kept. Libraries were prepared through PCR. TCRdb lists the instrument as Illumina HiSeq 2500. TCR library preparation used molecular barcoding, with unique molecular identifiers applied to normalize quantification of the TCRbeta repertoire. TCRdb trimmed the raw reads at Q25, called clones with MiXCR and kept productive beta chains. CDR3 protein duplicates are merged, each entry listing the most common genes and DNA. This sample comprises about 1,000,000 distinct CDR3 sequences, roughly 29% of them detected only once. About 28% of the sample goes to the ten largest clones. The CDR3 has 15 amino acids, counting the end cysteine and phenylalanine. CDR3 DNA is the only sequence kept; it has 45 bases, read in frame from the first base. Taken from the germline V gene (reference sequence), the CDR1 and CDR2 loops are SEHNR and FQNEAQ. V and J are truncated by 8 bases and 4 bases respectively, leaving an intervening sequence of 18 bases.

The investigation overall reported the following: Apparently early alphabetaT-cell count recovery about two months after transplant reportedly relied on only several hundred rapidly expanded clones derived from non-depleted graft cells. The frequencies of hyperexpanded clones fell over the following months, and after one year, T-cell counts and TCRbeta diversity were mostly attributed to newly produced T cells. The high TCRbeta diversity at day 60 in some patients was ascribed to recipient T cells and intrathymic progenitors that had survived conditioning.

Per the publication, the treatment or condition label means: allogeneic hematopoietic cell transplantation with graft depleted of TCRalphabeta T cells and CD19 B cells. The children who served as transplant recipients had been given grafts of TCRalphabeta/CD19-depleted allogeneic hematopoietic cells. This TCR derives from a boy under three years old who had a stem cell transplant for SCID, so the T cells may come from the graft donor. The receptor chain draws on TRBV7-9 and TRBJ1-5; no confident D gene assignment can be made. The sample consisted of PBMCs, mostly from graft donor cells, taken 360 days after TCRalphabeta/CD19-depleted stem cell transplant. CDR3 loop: CASGPPGRGNQPQHF. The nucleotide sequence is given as TGTGCCAGCGGCCCACCCGGACGGGGTAATCAGCCCCAGCATTTT.